This entry features one T cell receptor beta chain sequence. Its target is not known. This CDR3 has 13 residues. Germline CDR1 and CDR2: MNHEY and SMNVEV (reference sequence). Trimming stripped 5 bases from V and 5 bases from J, with 12 bases between. This sample was included in a study of cytomegalovirus exposure and HLA in healthy donors. General observations from the study: An apparent linkage of common viral pathogens to several of the most significant clusters emerged in a later analysis. Cytomegalovirus-associated status was assigned to about 160 TCR beta chains. Most CMV-associated TCR beta chains appeared HLA-restricted in a later analysis. Association of roughly 17,000 TCR beta sequences with HLA alleles was found at 0.05 false discovery rate in a later analysis.

With 60 Vbeta and 13 Jbeta primers, the PCR was carried out. Repertoires were generated with immunoSEQ multiplex PCR, while TCRdb's copy carries only in-frame clones and drops some. This sample contains approximately 120,000 clones. The sequence derives from a man aged 30 to 39 in good health and CMV-seronegative. Sequencing input: PBMCs. The V call is TRBV27, the J call TRBJ1-2; no definite D call. The CDR3 coding sequence is TGTGCCAGCAGTCCCCCATCCGGGTATGGCTACACCTTC. Translated: CASSPPSGYGYTF.